This T cell receptor beta chain appears in the sequencing data of a study of blood T cells in healthy people across ages. About this clonotype itself: What it recognizes is unknown.

With a J-beta primer mix and a sample-barcoded 5' primer, a second PCR ran about 6 to 11 cycles. Each CDR3 protein is one row after TCRdb ran MiXCR on the 5' RACE reads. The sample holds roughly 1.7 million distinct CDR3 sequences, 30% to 35% seen once. Notes on the study in general: Estimates drawn from one million T cells were deemed to understate diversity. Long-lived and aged donors differed, with more naive CD4+ cells and higher diversity in the long-lived. The recorded TCR beta diversity per million T cells decreased in a roughly linear manner with age.

This receptor was identified in a woman aged 25 to 39 in good health. Material for sequencing was blood.

The CDR3 spells CSARDLEGTFTDTQYF. CDR3 DNA sequence: TGCAGTGCTAGAGATCTTGAGGGGACATTCACAGATACGCAGTATTTT. This rearrangement joins TRBV20-1 to TRBJ2-3; tentative D call: TRBD1 (6 bases). Germline V gene lookup returns CDR1 DFQATT and CDR2 SNEGSKA (reference sequence). Deletions cut 0 bases from V and 2 bases from J, with 15 bases between. The CDR3 length is 16 residues.